This TCR beta chain was captured in a study of control samples from healthy donors and cancer patients. V gave up 8 bases and J gave up 0 bases, with 11 bases separating them. The V gene's germline CDR1 is LNHDA and CDR2 SQIVND (reference sequence). This CDR3 spans 13 amino acids. Libraries were prepared by immunoSEQ multiplex PCR; TCRdb keeps only in-frame clonotypes and omits some of them. In the table there are roughly 20,000 clones, 83% of which are singletons. The chain is built from TRBV19 and TRBJ2-7, with D perhaps matching TRBD2 (6 bases). The TCR originated in a man aged 60 to 75 with head and neck cancer. The sequenced sample consisted of PBMCs. The chain's CDR3 is CASRDSVSYEQYF. In nucleotides, the CDR3 is TGTGCCAGTCGGGACTCCGTCTCCTACGAGCAGTACTTC.